Sequencing of this T cell receptor (beta chain) was carried out in a study of shared clonotypes between healthy human individuals. In the study overall: The donor pool was made up of two women and a few men aged 18 to 49. Broader study findings: Generally, naive subsets (rather than memory subsets) showed larger estimated richness. Few donors limited the genetic and exposure-history diversity represented.

This clone was counted once. Its antigen is still unknown. V was shortened by 4 bases and J by 3 bases, with 8 bases between the two germline ends. Germline CDR1 SGHRS, CDR2 YFSETQ. The CDR3 is 12 residues long. The assay was immunoSEQ multiplex PCR, and TCRdb's table has in-frame clones only and misses some. The data show 1.5 million to 2.5 million clones, with roughly 95% seen just once and around 1.2% held by the top ten. Naive CD8 populations comprised CD45RO-negative cells positively selected for CCR7, excluding terminally differentiated effector memory CD45RA+ cells. Sequencing was done on a sample of naive CD8+ T cells sorted from blood. This chain uses TRBV5-1 with TRBJ2-7; perhaps TRBD2 as D (5 bases). This clonotype originated in a man between 18 and 35 years old in good health. The CDR3, as DNA: TGCGCCAGCAGCGTGGGAGACTACGAGCAGTACTTC. It yields the protein CASSVGDYEQYF.